This is a list of T cell receptor beta chains from one sample in a study of vaccination effects on CD4 cells after COVID-19. Their recognized antigens are unknown. TCRdb's copy holds only in-frame clones and misses some; the assay was immunoSEQ multiplex PCR. The sample holds fewer than 85,000 clones, around 78% seen once. The sequences come from CD4+ T cells from PBMCs cultured with SARS-CoV-2 spike peptides, collected before COVID-19 vaccination. These receptors originate from a human donor who received a COVID-19 vaccine. Each CDR3 is given with its conserved first and last residue. The order of the fields is CDR3 protein, clone size, V gene. Expanded clones get a size class; other rows say once, few or many, or leave the size out.

CDR3 protein: CATSDPSGTSGDEQFF; clone size: NA; V gene: TRBV24-1
CDR3 protein: CSVEDSTRFAQYF; clone size: NA; V gene: TRBV29-1
CDR3 protein: CASSLRGPDTQYF; clone size: once; V gene: TRBV7-9
CDR3 protein: CASSHWGTPTDTQYF; clone size: NA; V gene: TRBV7-9
CDR3 protein: CASSLVIGGYGTEAFF; clone size: NA; V gene: TRBV5-6
CDR3 protein: CASSPGPTDNTGELFF; clone size: NA; V gene: TRBV7-3
CDR3 protein: CASRGVQGTYYNSPLHF; clone size: NA; V gene: TRBV27
CDR3 protein: CASSQARLGPPFSGNTIYF; clone size: NA; V gene: TRBV14
CDR3 protein: CASSPTPDNEQFF; clone size: NA; V gene: TRBV3-1/TRBV3-2
CDR3 protein: CATSDPGQTTTDTQYF; clone size: NA; V gene: TRBV24-1
CDR3 protein: CASSPRQSDFFSGNTIYF; clone size: NA; V gene: TRBV18
CDR3 protein: CASSGTTLIGELFF; clone size: NA; V gene: TRBV5-1
CDR3 protein: CASSVDPQGYGYTF; clone size: NA; V gene: TRBV9
CDR3 protein: CASSEGSASEKLFF; clone size: NA; V gene: TRBV6-1
CDR3 protein: CATWTGLTANYGYTF; clone size: NA; V gene: TRBV6-6
CDR3 protein: CATSNVGGYGQPQHF; clone size: NA; V gene: TRBV15
CDR3 protein: CASSSNTRTLGETQYF; clone size: NA; V gene: TRBV7-2
CDR3 protein: CASSSAGTGEEALHF; clone size: NA; V gene: TRBV5-1
CDR3 protein: CASSLPPGSTNYGYTF; clone size: few; V gene: TRBV5-6
CDR3 protein: CATSESGGHFLSSYNEQFF; clone size: NA; V gene: TRBV24-1
CDR3 protein: CASSSGTNNSPLHF; clone size: NA; V gene: TRBV5-6
CDR3 protein: CASSIVRGPGGNEKLFF; clone size: once; V gene: TRBV19
CDR3 protein: CASSAPYGADANSPLHF; clone size: NA; V gene: TRBV6-1
CDR3 protein: CASSPGQNYGYTF; clone size: NA; V gene: TRBV18
CDR3 protein: CASRPDRGNTEAFF; clone size: NA; V gene: TRBV6-5
CDR3 protein: CAIRKEGGSDTQYF; clone size: NA; V gene: TRBV10-3